This passage covers 25 T cell receptor beta chains from one sample sequenced in a study of shared clonotypes between healthy human individuals. Sequencing was performed with immunoSEQ multiplex PCR; in TCRdb, only in-frame clones are kept and a portion is missing. The sample lists around 1 million clones, approximately 80% occurring once. Sequencing used memory CD4+ T cells sorted from blood. Subset given: CD45RA-negative fraction. The receptors stem from a man younger than 30 in good health.

Regarding this clone: Other nucleotide sequences from this sample produce the same CDR3. The gene calls are TRBV5-1 and TRBJ2-3; the D gene could be TRBD1 or TRBD2 (6 bases each). This CDR3 comprises 15 residues. Germline V gives CDR1 SGHRS, CDR2 YFSETQ. V lost 3 bases to trimming and J lost 3 bases, with 14 bases between them. The CDR3 DNA is TGCGCCAGCAGCTGGGGGGCAGGGTCGACAGATACGCAGTATTTT. Protein sequence: CASSWGAGSTDTQYF. Full variable domain (missing parts from reference TRBV5-1 and TRBJ2-3): KAGVTQTPRYLIKTRGQQVTLSCSPISGHRSVSWYQQTPGQGLQFLFEYFSETQRNKGNFPGRFSGRQFSNSRSEMNVSTLELGDSALYLCASSWGAGSTDTQYFGPGTRLTVL.

This clone was observed a few times. The chain carries TRBV4-2 and TRBJ1-1; tentative D call: TRBD1 (6 bases). CDR3 length: 17 residues. Per germline, CDR1 LGHNA and CDR2 YNFKEQ. V was shortened by 0 bases and J by 4 bases, with 18 bases between the two germline ends. The CDR3 region has the DNA TGTGCCAGCAGCCAAGATTTTCGGGGGCTAGGGTTCACTGAAGCTTTCTTT. Translated, it gives CASSQDFRGLGFTEAFF.

V usage is TRBV11-2 and J usage is TRBJ2-1; TRBD2 matches 7 bases. The junction had 7 bases not matched to a gene; V was cut back by 5 bases and J by 9 bases. This CDR3 is built from 13 residues. The germline V gene has CDR1 SGHAT and CDR2 FQNNGV. The CDR3 sequence is CASSPSREGEQFF. The CDR3 region has the DNA TGTGCCAGCAGCCCCTCCAGGGAGGGTGAGCAGTTCTTC.

V is TRBV9 and J is TRBJ2-5, with D possibly matching TRBD2 (6 bases). V was cut by 2 bases and J by 5 bases, with 22 bases left in between. CDR3 length equals 17 residues. Germline V lookup: CDR1 SGDLS, CDR2 YYNGEE. CDR3 region: CASSVDSGTVPGETQYF. CDR3 DNA: TGTGCCAGCAGCGTTGACTCCGGGACTGTCCCGGGGGAGACCCAGTACTTC. The full variable domain, completed using reference TRBV9 and TRBJ2-5, is DSGVTQTPKHLITATGQRVTLRCSPRSGDLSVYWYQQSLDQGLQFLIQYYNGEERAKGNILERFSAQQFPDLHSELNLSSLELGDSALYFCASSVDSGTVPGETQYFGPGTRLLVL.

In this sample, this clone turned up a few times. V usage is TRBV30 and J usage is TRBJ1-2; possible D gene TRBD1, 6 bases. The V gene lost 4 bases and the J gene lost 4 bases, with 13 bases spanning the gap. The germline V gene encodes CDR1 GTSNPN and CDR2 SVGIG (reference sequence). This CDR3 spans 13 amino acids. The chain's CDR3 is CAWIQGNSYGYTF. The CDR3 bases are TGTGCCTGGATTCAGGGGAATTCCTATGGCTACACCTTC.

J is TRBJ2-5 and V is TRBV30; the match to TRBD1 covers 8 bases. Losses at the gene ends were 0 bases for V and 1 base for J; bases not matched to a gene: 16. The CDR3 loop spans 19 amino acids. Germline V gives CDR1 GTSNPN, CDR2 SVGIG (reference sequence). CDR3 sequence: CAWSVPGQVFSGGQETQYF. In nucleotides, the CDR3 is TGTGCCTGGAGTGTGCCGGGACAGGTCTTCTCAGGGGGCCAAGAGACCCAGTACTTC.

This clone was observed a few times. The chain has TRBV6-6 and TRBJ2-2; D tentatively fits TRBD1 or TRBD2 (5 bases each). Germline CDR1 MNHNY, CDR2 SVGAGI (reference sequence). The CDR3 runs 14 residues. Trimming stripped 6 bases from V and 7 bases from J, with 15 bases between. CDR3 sequence: CASSLGGANGELFF. DNA for the CDR3: TGTGCCAGCAGCCTTGGGGGAGCAAACGGGGAGCTGTTTTTT.

This chain links TRBV5-4 with TRBJ2-3; 14 nucleotides align to TRBD2. The CDR3 covers 16 residues. With 0 bases clipped from V and 6 bases from J, the junction kept 3 bases outside the gene matches. Germline CDR1 reads SGHNT; CDR2 reads YYREEE (reference sequence). The CDR3: CASSLEGLAGEDTQYF. The CDR3 nucleotides read TGTGCCAGCAGCTTGGAGGGACTAGCGGGAGAGGATACGCAGTATTTT. Full variable domain (rest looked up from reference TRBV5-4 and TRBJ2-3): ETGVTQSPTHLIKTRGQQVTLRCSSQSGHNTVSWYQQALGQGPQFIFQYYREEENGRGNFPPRFSGLQFPNYSSELNVNALELDDSALYLCASSLEGLAGEDTQYFGPGTRLTVL.

The gene calls are TRBV10-3 and TRBJ2-2, with 7 bases lining up with TRBD1. This CDR3 has 15 residues. Germline V gene sequence: CDR1 ENHRY, CDR2 SYGVKD. The ends lost 5 bases at V and 1 base at J; junction bases unmatched: 4. CDR3 loop: CAISLGQQNTGELFF. CDR3 sequence (DNA): TGTGCCATCAGTTTGGGACAGCAGAACACCGGGGAGCTGTTTTTT.

As regards this clone: Other DNA variants within this sample encode the same CDR3. The V and J genes are TRBV6-5 and TRBJ1-2; a weak D match, TRBD1 (6 bases). The CDR3 spans 12 residues. CDR1 is MNHEY and CDR2 is SVGAGI in the germline V gene. Trimming removed 5 bases from V and 5 bases from J, with 9 bases in between. The CDR3 DNA is TGTGCCAGCAGTCGTCAGGGGTATGGCTACACCTTC. It codes for CASSRQGYGYTF.

The chain uses TRBV5-1 and TRBJ1-4, with D uncertain. Germline CDR1 is SGHRS and CDR2 is YFSETQ. CDR3 length equals 12 residues. V was cut by 4 bases and J by 8 bases, with 9 bases left in between. Written as DNA, the CDR3 is TGCGCCAGCAGCGCAGAACAGGAAAAACTGTTTTTT. It specifies CASSAEQEKLFF.

The chain is built from TRBV7-9 and TRBJ2-1, with D perhaps matching TRBD1 (7 bases). CDR1 SEHNR and CDR2 FQNEAQ come from the germline V gene (reference sequence). Trimming took 2 bases from V and 15 from J, leaving 17 bases between them. This CDR3 contains 13 residues. The CDR3 region is CASSLLRDSPPFF. The CDR3 coding sequence is TGTGCCAGCAGCTTACTGCGGGACAGCCCGCCGTTCTTC.

In this sample, this clone turned up once. The CDR3 DNA follows: TGTGCCAGCAGCTTGGCGGGTGCGGGAGGGCCAACAGATACGCAGTATTTT. Its translation: CASSLAGAGGPTDTQYF. The chain employs TRBV5-4 and TRBJ2-3; TRBD2 matches at 9 bases. The CDR3 is 17 amino acids. Germline trimming cut 0 bases from V and 3 bases from J; bases unmatched to any gene: 8. Germline V lookup: CDR1 SGHNT, CDR2 YYREEE (reference sequence).

The chain joins TRBV5-4 to TRBJ1-2; TRBD1 matches at 10 bases. The J segment lost 6 bases and the V segment lost 4 bases, leaving 6 bases of the junction unmatched. CDR1 and CDR2 (germline): SGHNT, YYREEE (reference sequence). This CDR3 spans 14 amino acids. This chain's CDR3 is CASSRRTGGNGYTF. CDR3 nucleotide sequence: TGTGCCAGCAGCCGCAGGACAGGGGGAAATGGCTACACCTTC.

The chain has TRBV5-1 and TRBJ2-1, with a possible D match to TRBD2 (6 bases). CDR3 length: 14 residues. V was shortened by 3 bases and J by 4 bases, with 11 bases between the two germline ends. Germline V gives CDR1 SGHRS, CDR2 YFSETQ. CDR3 loop: CASSSDGRYNEQFF. In DNA, the CDR3 is TGCGCCAGCAGCTCAGACGGGAGATACAATGAGCAGTTCTTC.

J is TRBJ2-3 and V is TRBV7-2; no clear D gene. Germline V gene data show CDR1 as SGHTA and CDR2 as FQGNSA. The CDR3 is 15 amino acids. Trimming took 2 bases from V and 2 from J, leaving 11 bases between them. CDR3 loop: CASSLRAGATDTQYF. CDR3 nucleotide sequence: TGTGCCAGCAGCTTAAGGGCCGGCGCCACAGATACGCAGTATTTT.

This clone was seen just once. This rearrangement joins TRBV21-1 to TRBJ2-2. TRBV21-1 is a pseudogene segment. The CDR3 has 10 residues. The CDR3 coding sequence is TGTGCCAGCAGCAAAAAGGAGCTGTTTTTT. It encodes CASSKKELFF.

V is TRBV19 and J is TRBJ1-1, with unresolved D. Germline loops: CDR1 LNHDA, CDR2 SQIVND (reference sequence). Trimming left V 5 bases short and J 3 bases short, with 13 bases between. This CDR3 has 14 amino acids. CDR3 sequence reads: CASSDGYRDTEAFF. The CDR3 DNA follows: TGTGCCAGTAGTGACGGTTACCGGGACACTGAAGCTTTCTTT.

This clone was observed a single time. The chain combines TRBV6-5 with TRBJ2-7; D tentatively reads TRBD1 or TRBD2 (5 bases each). CDR3 length: 12 residues. Germline lookup yields CDR1 MNHEY and CDR2 SVGAGI. V lost 9 bases and J 6 bases, leaving 15 bases between the germline ends. The CDR3 DNA reads as TGTGCCAGTAACGGGGCAAGTACCGAGCAGTACTTC. The encoded protein is CASNGASTEQYF.

Points on this clone: A read error may produce the germline difference seen at one junction end. Within the sample, other DNA sequences also encode this same CDR3. This chain joins TRBV7-7 and TRBJ1-1, with D unresolved. The CDR3 runs to 13 residues. Looked up from germline, CDR1 is SSHAT and CDR2 is FNYEAQ (reference sequence). CDR3 loop: CASSLGKNTEAFF. CDR3 DNA sequence: TGTGCTAGCAGCTTAGGCAAGAACACTGAAGCTTTCTTT.

This clone was observed once. Different DNA sequences within this sample yield the same CDR3. The chain has TRBV6-6 and TRBJ2-7, with a possible D match to TRBD1 (7 bases). The CDR3 spans 15 residues. Trimming took 0 bases from V and 4 from J, leaving 13 bases between them. In germline, CDR1 is MNHNY, CDR2 SVGAGI (reference sequence). CDR3 in amino acids: CASSYSRGEGYEQYF. The DNA for the CDR3 is TGTGCCAGCAGTTACTCCAGGGGGGAAGGGTACGAGCAGTACTTC.

Many counts were recorded for this clone. The rearrangement joins TRBV10-1 to TRBJ2-3; 7 bases align to TRBD1. Losses at the gene ends were 6 bases for V and 0 bases for J; bases not matched to a gene: 9. The CDR3 has 16 amino acids. Germline V gene sequence: CDR1 WNHNN, CDR2 SYGVQD (reference sequence). The chain's CDR3 is CASSQDRKTSTDTQYF. CDR3 DNA: TGCGCCAGCAGCCAGGACAGGAAAACTAGCACAGATACGCAGTATTTT.

The V call is TRBV19, the J call TRBJ1-1, with TRBD1 as a possible D gene (5 bases). V shed 5 bases and J shed 1 base, with 11 bases lying between them. The germline V gene has CDR1 LNHDA and CDR2 SQIVND (reference sequence). This CDR3 has 14 residues. The CDR3 reads CASSPNDRNTEAFF. The CDR3 bases are TGTGCCAGTAGTCCGAATGACAGGAACACTGAAGCTTTCTTT. Together with reference TRBV19 and TRBJ1-1, the CDR3 gives the full variable domain: DGGITQSPKYLFRKEGQNVTLSCEQNLNHDAMYWYRQDPGQGLRLIYYSQIVNDFQKGDIAEGYSVSREKKESFPLTVTSAQKNPTAFYLCASSPNDRNTEAFFGQGTRLTVV.

This chain uses TRBV27 with TRBJ2-7; D is undetermined. Trimming took off 0 bases at V and 1 base at J, with 4 bases between the two ends. Germline V lookup: CDR1 MNHEY, CDR2 SMNVEV (reference sequence). The CDR3 has 13 residues. The CDR3 coding sequence is TGTGCCAGCAGTTTATCAGGTTCCTACGAGCAGTACTTC. Translating gives CASSLSGSYEQYF.

The chain couples TRBV7-2 to TRBJ1-1, with no clear D. V dropped 2 bases and J dropped 4 bases, with 11 bases sitting between them. This CDR3 region has 14 residues. Germline V gives CDR1 SGHTA, CDR2 FQGNSA. The CDR3 is CASSLIREGTEAFF. CDR3 coding DNA: TGTGCCAGCAGCTTAATAAGGGAAGGCACTGAAGCTTTCTTT.